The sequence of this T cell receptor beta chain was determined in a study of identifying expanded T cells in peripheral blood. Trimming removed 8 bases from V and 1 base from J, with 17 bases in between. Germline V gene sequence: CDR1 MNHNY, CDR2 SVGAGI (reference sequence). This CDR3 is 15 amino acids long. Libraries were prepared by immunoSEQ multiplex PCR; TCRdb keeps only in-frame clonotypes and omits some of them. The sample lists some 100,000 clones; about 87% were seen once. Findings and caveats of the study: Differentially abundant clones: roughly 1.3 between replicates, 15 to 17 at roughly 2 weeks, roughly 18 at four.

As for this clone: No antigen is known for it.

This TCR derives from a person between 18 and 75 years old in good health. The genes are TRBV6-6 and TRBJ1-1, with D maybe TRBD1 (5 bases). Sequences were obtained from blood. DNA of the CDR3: TGTGCCAGCCGCCGCGGGGAGGGGTGGAACACTGAAGCTTTCTTT. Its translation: CASRRGEGWNTEAFF.